The sequence of this T cell receptor (beta chain) was determined in a study of vaccination and CD4 T cells after COVID-19. As for the study in general: Samples were taken after vaccination, a median of around 67 days after dose two, with a range of 14 to 241.

Scientists ran DNA taken from cultured CD4+ T cells through the Oncomine TCR Beta short-read assay for sequencing. TCRdb fed the PCR reads into MiXCR, producing one record per CDR3 protein. The data show approximately 15,000 distinct CDR3 sequences, approximately 45% seen once. Study-level findings and limits: A relatively small number of convalescent patients were studied, and no early post-infection timepoints were included. Spike mono-reactivity marked 304 of 307 vaccine-specific clones in convalescent patients.

The sample's treatment: approximately 9-day PBMC culture with coronavirus spike peptide pools or control peptides (ViraFEST assay). Once peptide pools had expanded antigen-specific T cells, ViraFEST sequenced TCRs. Concerning this clonotype: Its specificity is not known.

The receptor was derived from a human donor who had recovered from COVID-19. This sample comprised CD4+ T cells from blood, cultured in vitro, obtained before SARS-CoV-2 vaccination.

Written as DNA, the CDR3 is TGTGCCAGCTCACCACTCTCATCCGGCACAGATACGCAGTATTTT. This codes for CASSPLSSGTDTQYF. The chain links TRBV18 to TRBJ2-3; no firm D call. The germline gives CDR1 KGHSH, CDR2 LQKENI. This CDR3 has 15 amino acids. V lost 1 base and J lost 1, with 9 bases in between.